In this sample, the clone carrying this T cell receptor (beta chain) turned up many times. Antigen: not known. V shed 6 bases, J shed 6 bases, and the junction held 12 bases outside the gene matches. This CDR3 is built from 15 residues. Arm-PCR of CDR3 regions with iRepertoire HTBI primers generated TCR beta libraries. A single record per CDR3 protein comes from TCRdb applying MiXCR to the multiplex PCR reads. The sample has approximately 360,000 distinct CDR3 sequences; approximately 25% are singletons. The sample comes from a study of regulatory T cells in long-lasting Graves disease. Points from the study as a whole: TCR diversity was lower in persistent than newly diagnosed Graves' disease. Having only a small sample size may have limited accuracy.

Time point in this sample: persistent/refractory GD, antithyroid drugs over 5 years with positive TRAb. Extracted RNA from PBMCs served as the source of the TCR library. The collection involved drawing approximately 9.9 milliliters of peripheral blood into EDTA tubes. The sequence was obtained from a middle-aged woman with Graves disease. Here the sequenced sample was peripheral blood mononuclear cells (PBMCs), taken when the disease was refractory, from a patient treated with antithyroid drugs. The genes are TRBV12-3 or TRBV12-4 and TRBJ2-5; 8 nucleotides match TRBD2. The CDR3 region has the DNA TGTGCCAGCAGCCCACCCGGGGGGGGGAGGCAGACCCAGTACTTC. The encoded protein is CASSPPGGGRQTQYF.